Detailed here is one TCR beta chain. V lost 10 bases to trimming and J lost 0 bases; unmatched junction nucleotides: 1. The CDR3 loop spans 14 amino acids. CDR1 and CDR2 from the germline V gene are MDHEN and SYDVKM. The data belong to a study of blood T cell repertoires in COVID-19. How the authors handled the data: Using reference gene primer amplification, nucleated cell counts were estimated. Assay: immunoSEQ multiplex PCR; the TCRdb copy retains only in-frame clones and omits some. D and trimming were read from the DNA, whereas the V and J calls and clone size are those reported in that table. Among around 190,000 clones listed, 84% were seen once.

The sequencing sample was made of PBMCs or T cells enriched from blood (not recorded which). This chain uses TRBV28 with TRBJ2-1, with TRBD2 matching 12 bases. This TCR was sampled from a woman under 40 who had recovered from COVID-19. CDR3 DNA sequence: TGTGCCACTAGCGGGAGGGACTCCTACAATGAGCAGTTCTTC. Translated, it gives CATSGRDSYNEQFF.